The 12 T cell receptor beta chains given below trace back to one sample, sequenced in a study of Ad26.COV2.S vaccination and SARS-CoV-2 variants. Method: immunoSEQ multiplex PCR; TCRdb's copy keeps in-frame clones and lacks some. The sample has around 300,000 clones; roughly 88% are singletons. Treatment here: around 19 received Ad26.COV2.S at low or high dose, single or two shots; roughly five received placebo; per-sample allocation not given. The study sampled participants on day 63 after the first vaccine or placebo injection. Sequenced here: peripheral blood, sampled in a trial of Ad26.COV2.S vaccine versus placebo. All receptors come from a person between 18 and 60 years old who received the Ad26.COV2.S COVID-19 vaccine or a placebo.

CDR3: CASTPWASNQPQHF. CDR3 DNA sequence: TGTGCCAGCACCCCTTGGGCGAGCAATCAGCCCCAGCATTTT. The V and J genes are TRBV6-5 and TRBJ1-5; D remains unclear. The V gene's germline CDR1 is MNHEY and CDR2 SVGAGI. The germline V and J ends were trimmed by 7 bases and 1 base, with 11 bases remaining between them. There are 14 residues in the CDR3.

The chain joins TRBV6-2 or TRBV6-3 to TRBJ2-7; D is undetermined. V dropped 3 bases and J dropped 9 bases, with 12 bases sitting between them. Germline V gives CDR1 MNHEY, CDR2 SVGEGT. The CDR3 is 12 residues long. The DNA of the CDR3 is TGTGCCAGCAGTTATGCAGCTCCGGCGCAGTACTTC. Its translation: CASSYAAPAQYF.

The chain uses TRBV15 and TRBJ1-1, with a possible D match to TRBD1 (6 bases). Germline V gene sequence: CDR1 LNHNV, CDR2 YYDKDF (reference sequence). The CDR3 extends over 14 amino acids. The V end was cut by 1 base, the J end by 7 bases, with 13 bases between. The chain's CDR3 is CATSRAGAQGEAFF. The CDR3 DNA reads as TGTGCCACCAGCAGAGCAGGGGCGCAGGGTGAAGCTTTCTTT.

The V and J genes are TRBV18 and TRBJ1-6; TRBD1 is a possible D gene (5 bases). There are 14 residues in the CDR3. Germline values: CDR1 KGHSH, CDR2 LQKENI. Trimming cost V 2 bases and J 4 bases, with 6 bases left between them. CDR3 DNA sequence: TGTGCCAGCTCACCAGACAGTTATAATTCACCCCTCCACTTT. Protein product: CASSPDSYNSPLHF.

The rearrangement joins TRBV7-3 to TRBJ1-2; no reliable D call. Germline assignment: CDR1 SGHTA and CDR2 FQGTGA. This CDR3 is built from 15 residues. Trimming pared 0 bases from V and 4 bases from J, leaving 12 bases between. CDR3 residues: CASSLTVDGVYGYTF. The CDR3, as DNA: TGTGCCAGCAGCTTAACGGTCGACGGGGTCTATGGCTACACCTTC.

The chain couples TRBV27 to TRBJ2-3; 10 positions agree with TRBD1. V lost 4 bases, J lost 1 base, and 5 bases stayed unmatched. The CDR3 sequence is 16 residues long. The germline CDR1 and CDR2 sequences are MNHEY and SMNVEV (reference sequence). The CDR3 sequence: CASSSGTGARTDTQYF. In nucleotides, the CDR3 is TGTGCCAGCAGTTCCGGGACAGGGGCCCGCACAGATACGCAGTATTTT.

This chain connects TRBV30 to TRBJ1-2, with 8 nucleotides matching TRBD1. Germline loops: CDR1 GTSNPN, CDR2 SVGIG (reference sequence). Trimming cost V 1 base and J 8 bases; bases outside gene matches: 15. This CDR3 has 16 amino acids. CDR3 region: CAWSAGQGGVGRGYTF. CDR3 sequence (DNA): TGTGCCTGGAGTGCCGGACAGGGAGGAGTAGGTCGCGGCTACACCTTC.

The chain has TRBV27 and TRBJ1-2, with D maybe TRBD1 (5 bases). Between the trimmed V and J ends, which lost 6 bases and 6 bases, there was a span of 11 bases. The CDR3 covers 12 residues. CDR1 and CDR2 from the germline V gene are MNHEY and SMNVEV (reference sequence). The CDR3 is CASSPTGDGYTF. The CDR3 region has the DNA TGTGCCAGCAGCCCCACAGGCGATGGCTACACCTTC.

The chain carries TRBV9 and TRBJ1-4; D might be TRBD1 (5 bases). This CDR3 spans 15 amino acids. The germline gives CDR1 SGDLS, CDR2 YYNGEE. Trimming took off 0 bases at V and 2 bases at J, with 8 bases between the two ends. The CDR3 spells CASSVEGNTNEKLFF. Written as DNA, the CDR3 is TGTGCCAGCAGCGTAGAGGGGAACACTAATGAAAAACTGTTTTTT.

The chain combines TRBV4-2 with TRBJ2-2; 9 bases fit TRBD2. J was trimmed by 4 bases and V by 1 base; bases with no gene match: 4. The CDR3 contains 16 residues. Germline assignment: CDR1 LGHNA and CDR2 YNFKEQ. CDR3 amino acids: CASSQVGLAATGELFF. The CDR3 bases are TGTGCCAGCAGCCAAGTGGGACTAGCAGCCACCGGGGAGCTGTTTTTT.

This clone appeared a single time. The genes are TRBV6-2 or TRBV6-3 and TRBJ2-7; D gene unclear. Trimming shortened V by 2 bases and J by 5 bases, and 7 bases separated the two germline ends. The CDR3 is 12 amino acids. Germline values: CDR1 MNHEY, CDR2 SVGEGT. The CDR3 coding sequence is TGTGCCAGCAGTTACAGTCGGAACGAGCAGTACTTC. It translates to CASSYSRNEQYF.

The chain uses TRBV4-3 and TRBJ1-5, with unresolved D. The CDR3 has 16 amino acids. CDR1 and CDR2 from the germline V gene are LGHNA and YSLEER. Between the trimmed V and J ends, which lost 1 base and 7 bases, there was a span of 17 bases. CDR3 loop: CASSQVWGGGGQPQHF. CDR3 nucleotide sequence: TGCGCCAGCAGCCAAGTATGGGGAGGCGGAGGGCAGCCCCAGCATTTT.